The 31 T cell receptor beta chains presented below share a single source sample, sequenced in a study of shared clonotypes between healthy human individuals. Using immunoSEQ multiplex PCR, the repertoire was profiled, and TCRdb retains in-frame clones only, with some absent. Of more than 2,000,000 clones detected, just over 90% appear once; the ten largest clones hold more than 0.12%. Sequenced: naive CD4+ T cells sorted from blood. The sample's subset: CD45RA+ positively selected. Receptor source: a man between 18 and 29 years old in good health.

The chain has TRBV11-2 and TRBJ1-1, with 9 nucleotides matching TRBD1. Germline values: CDR1 SGHAT, CDR2 FQNNGV. V was pared by 5 bases and J by 6 bases, with 10 bases of the junction left unmatched. The CDR3 extends over 15 amino acids. The CDR3 spells CASSHRDRDFAEAFF. The CDR3 DNA reads TGTGCCAGCAGCCACCGGGACAGGGATTTTGCTGAAGCTTTCTTT.

This rearrangement joins TRBV9 to TRBJ2-1; tentative D call: TRBD1 (6 bases). Trimming took off 0 bases at V and 5 bases at J, with 12 bases between the two ends. The CDR3 length is 15 residues. Germline CDR1 reads SGDLS; CDR2 reads YYNGEE. CDR3 DNA sequence: TGTGCCAGCAGCGTAGTCGGGACACAGAACAATGAGCAGTTCTTC. This codes for CASSVVGTQNNEQFF.

This sequence joins TRBV7-2 and TRBJ2-2; D gene ambiguous. CDR1 and CDR2 (germline): SGHTA, FQGNSA. The CDR3 contains 14 residues. Deletions cut 4 bases from V and 4 bases from J, with 10 bases between. CDR3 bases: TGTGCCAGCAGCTCCGCGAGGAGCACCGGGGAGCTGTTTTTT. Translation gives CASSSARSTGELFF. The entire variable domain, with the rest obtained from reference TRBV7-2 and TRBJ2-2, is as follows: GAGVSQSPSNKVTEKGKDVELRCDPISGHTALYWYRQSLGQGLEFLIYFQGNSAPDKSGLPSDRFSAERTGGSVSTLTIQRTQQEDSAVYLCASSSARSTGELFFGEGSRLTVL.

V usage is TRBV5-5 and J usage is TRBJ2-6; D may be TRBD2 (6 bases). Trimming took off 4 bases at V and 4 bases at J, with 15 bases between the two ends. The CDR3 covers 16 residues. Germline V gene sequence: CDR1 SGHKS, CDR2 YYEKEE (reference sequence). CDR3 nucleotides: TGTGCCAGCAGCCAGCTTGCGGGGATCGGGGCCAACGTCCTGACTTTC. Translation: CASSQLAGIGANVLTF.

Details on this clone: Other DNA sequences in the sample encode the same CDR3. This chain uses TRBV19 with TRBJ2-2; D uncertain. Trimming left V 3 bases short and J 2 bases short, with 7 bases between. The V gene's germline CDR1 is LNHDA and CDR2 SQIVND (reference sequence). This CDR3 contains 14 residues. CDR3 bases: TGTGCCAGTAGTATTGGCGTAAACACCGGGGAGCTGTTTTTT. It translates to CASSIGVNTGELFF. Using reference TRBV19 and TRBJ2-2 for the parts outside the CDR3, the full variable domain is DGGITQSPKYLFRKEGQNVTLSCEQNLNHDAMYWYRQDPGQGLRLIYYSQIVNDFQKGDIAEGYSVSREKKESFPLTVTSAQKNPTAFYLCASSIGVNTGELFFGEGSRLTVL.

With respect to this clone: The identical CDR3 is also encoded by other nucleotide sequences in the sample. V gene TRBV18 combines with J gene TRBJ2-3; no reliable D call. Per germline, CDR1 KGHSH and CDR2 LQKENI. CDR3 length equals 13 residues. V was cut by 0 bases and J by 6 bases, with 7 bases left in between. DNA of the CDR3: TGTGCCAGCTCACCACCCTTGAGGGATACGCAGTATTTT. It is translated as CASSPPLRDTQYF. Based on the CDR3 plus reference TRBV18 and TRBJ2-3, the full variable domain is NAGVMQNPRHLVRRRGQEARLRCSPMKGHSHVYWYRQLPEEGLKFMVYLQKENIIDESGMPKERFSAEFPKEGPSILRIQQVVRGDSAAYFCASSPPLRDTQYFGPGTRLTVL.

J is TRBJ2-4 and V is TRBV12-5; 10 bases fit TRBD1. The V gene's germline CDR1 is LGHNT and CDR2 FRNRAP. V lost 5 bases and J lost 7; bases outside the gene matches: 14. This CDR3 has 17 amino acids. As DNA, the CDR3 is TGTGCTAGTGGTCCTCGTCCCGGGACAGGGGTAGGTAACATTCAGTACTTC. Protein: CASGPRPGTGVGNIQYF. Using reference TRBV12-5 and TRBJ2-4 for the parts outside the CDR3, the full variable domain is DARVTQTPRHKVTEMGQEVTMRCQPILGHNTVFWYRQTMMQGLELLAYFRNRAPLDDSGMPKDRFSAEMPDATLATLKIQPSEPRDSAVYFCASGPRPGTGVGNIQYFGAGTRLSVL.

The rearrangement links TRBV2 to TRBJ1-3; D is unclear. The V end was cut by 5 bases, the J end by 4 bases, with 6 bases between. CDR1 and CDR2 from the germline V gene are SNHLY and FYNNEI. This CDR3 spans 12 amino acids. CDR3 loop: CASSLAGNTIYF. CDR3 DNA sequence: TGTGCCAGCAGTTTGGCGGGAAACACCATATATTTT. Filled out from reference TRBV2 and TRBJ1-3, the complete variable domain reads EPEVTQTPSHQVTQMGQEVILRCVPISNHLYFYWYRQILGQKVEFLVSFYNNEISEKSEIFDDQFSVERPDGSNFTLKIRSTKLEDSAMYFCASSLAGNTIYFGEGSWLTVV.

The chain couples TRBV19 to TRBJ2-5, with 10 bases that match TRBD2. The germline V gene has CDR1 LNHDA and CDR2 SQIVND (reference sequence). With 8 bases clipped from V and 4 bases from J, the junction kept 10 bases outside the gene matches. The CDR3 sequence is 15 residues long. The CDR3 DNA reads TGTGCCAGTCGAGCCGGGACTAGCGACCGAGAGACCCAGTACTTC. Amino acid sequence: CASRAGTSDRETQYF. Full variable domain (rest looked up from reference TRBV19 and TRBJ2-5): DGGITQSPKYLFRKEGQNVTLSCEQNLNHDAMYWYRQDPGQGLRLIYYSQIVNDFQKGDIAEGYSVSREKKESFPLTVTSAQKNPTAFYLCASRAGTSDRETQYFGPGTRLLVL.

The rearrangement links TRBV6-1 to TRBJ2-1; 8 nucleotides agree with TRBD2. The CDR3 is 17 residues long. Germline lookup yields CDR1 MNHNS and CDR2 SASEGT. V shed 4 bases and J 0 bases; nucleotides not matched to a gene: 8. The CDR3 sequence is CASSGRRGGSSYNEQFF. CDR3 coding DNA: TGTGCCAGCAGTGGCCGTCGCGGGGGGAGCTCCTACAATGAGCAGTTCTTC.

The rearrangement links TRBV19 to TRBJ2-2; D is undetermined. Germline assignment: CDR1 LNHDA and CDR2 SQIVND (reference sequence). The CDR3 consists of 15 residues. V was pared by 3 bases and J by 0 bases, with 8 bases between. CDR3 coding DNA: TGTGCCAGTAGTATTGGGCAGACGAACACCGGGGAGCTGTTTTTT. Residues: CASSIGQTNTGELFF.

The V and J genes are TRBV19 and TRBJ1-5; D uncertain. CDR3 length: 12 amino acids. V gave up 4 bases and J gave up 5 bases, with 6 bases separating them. CDR1 and CDR2 (germline): LNHDA, SQIVND (reference sequence). CDR3 protein: CASSNRDQPQHF. Here the CDR3 DNA reads TGTGCCAGTAGTAACAGAGATCAGCCCCAGCATTTT.

As to this clone: Distinct nucleotide sequences in the sample also encode this CDR3. The V gene is TRBV18, the J gene TRBJ1-2; TRBD1 might be the D (5 bases). CDR3 length: 13 amino acids. CDR1 is KGHSH, CDR2 LQKENI, per germline. Between the trimmed V and J ends, which lost 6 bases and 0 bases, there was a span of 8 bases. CDR3 bases: TGTGCCAGCTCGTCGACAGCTAACTATGGCTACACCTTC. Its translation: CASSSTANYGYTF.

The chain links TRBV7-2 to TRBJ2-7, with 7 bases lining up with TRBD1. CDR1 and CDR2 (germline): SGHTA, FQGNSA. The CDR3 loop spans 14 amino acids. After removal of 5 bases from V and 4 bases from J, the junction contained 8 bases not matched to a gene. The CDR3, as DNA: TGTGCCAGCAGCCCGGCGAGGGACAGTTACGAGCAGTACTTC. It is translated as CASSPARDSYEQYF.

With respect to this clone: This specimen includes other DNA sequences encoding the same CDR3. This sequence joins TRBV5-1 and TRBJ2-5; D is uncertain. V dropped 0 bases and J dropped 1 base, with 10 bases sitting between them. This CDR3 contains 15 residues. The germline gives CDR1 SGHRS, CDR2 YFSETQ. The CDR3 loop reads CASSLGRPAQETQYF. CDR3 DNA sequence: TGCGCCAGCAGCTTGGGACGACCCGCCCAAGAGACCCAGTACTTC.

This clone was found once. The CDR3 nucleotides read TGTGCCACCTCCGGCCAGGGGCAGGGCTCAGATACGCAGTATTTT. Translated, it gives CATSGQGQGSDTQYF. The chain has TRBV10-3 and TRBJ2-3, with a tentative D call TRBD1 (6 bases). Deletions cut 10 bases from V and 4 bases from J, with 21 bases between. This CDR3 comprises 15 residues. Germline V CDR1 and CDR2: ENHRY, SYGVKD.

The rearrangement links TRBV10-2 to TRBJ1-2; 9 bases match TRBD1. J gave up 5 bases and V 10 bases, and 8 bases lay outside the gene matches. CDR1 and CDR2 from the germline V gene are WSHSY and SAAADI. The CDR3 spans 13 residues. This CDR3 is CATGDRVGYGYTF. CDR3 nucleotide sequence: TGCGCCACCGGGGACAGGGTTGGTTATGGCTACACCTTC.

The rearrangement links TRBV11-3 to TRBJ2-3; 16 positions match TRBD2. Germline CDR1 SGHNT, CDR2 YENEEA. The V segment lost 5 bases and the J segment 6 bases; nucleotides outside the gene matches: 8. The CDR3 has 17 amino acids. The CDR3 nucleotides read TGTGCCAGCAGCCCAGGGACTAGCGGGGGGGCTGGTGATACGCAGTATTTT. It codes for CASSPGTSGGAGDTQYF.

This clone was seen just once. The J gene is TRBJ1-2, the V gene TRBV30; perhaps TRBD1 as D (5 bases). CDR3 size: 14 residues. Trimming took off 2 bases at V and 6 bases at J, with 16 bases between the two ends. From germline, CDR1 is GTSNPN and CDR2 SVGIG (reference sequence). DNA for the CDR3: TGTGCCTGGAGTACCTACCAAGACAGTGATGGCTACACCTTC. This gives the protein CAWSTYQDSDGYTF.

The chain links TRBV7-2 to TRBJ2-6, with unresolved D. This CDR3 comprises 14 residues. Trimming took 5 bases from V and 4 from J, leaving 9 bases between them. Germline V gene data show CDR1 as SGHTA and CDR2 as FQGNSA. In nucleotides, the CDR3 is TGTGCCAGCAGCCGAGATACGGGGGCCAACGTCCTGACTTTC. Its protein product is CASSRDTGANVLTF.

This chain joins TRBV30 and TRBJ2-2; D gene unclear. Per the germline V gene, CDR1 is GTSNPN and CDR2 is SVGIG (reference sequence). The ends were cut back, 0 bases at V and 2 bases at J, with 7 bases in the middle. The CDR3 sequence is 14 residues long. The CDR3 coding sequence is TGTGCCTGGAGTGTTCGGATAAACACCGGGGAGCTGTTTTTT. Translation: CAWSVRINTGELFF.

As concerns this clone: Other DNA sequences in the same sample also yield this CDR3. This chain links TRBV7-2 with TRBJ2-6; D ambiguous. There are 16 residues in the CDR3. V was cut by 1 base and J by 0 bases, with 7 bases left in between. Germline V gene data show CDR1 as SGHTA and CDR2 as FQGNSA. In DNA form, the CDR3 reads TGTGCCAGCAGCTTAGGCGGAAGCTCTGGGGCCAACGTCCTGACTTTC. Translating gives CASSLGGSSGANVLTF. Complete variable domain (other parts from reference TRBV7-2 and TRBJ2-6): GAGVSQSPSNKVTEKGKDVELRCDPISGHTALYWYRQSLGQGLEFLIYFQGNSAPDKSGLPSDRFSAERTGGSVSTLTIQRTQQEDSAVYLCASSLGGSSGANVLTFGAGSRLTVL.

This chain connects TRBV6-5 to TRBJ2-5; the match to TRBD1 covers 9 bases. This CDR3 has 14 residues. The V segment lost 5 bases and the J segment 5 bases; nucleotides outside the gene matches: 6. Germline V CDR1 and CDR2: MNHEY, SVGAGI. The CDR3 nucleotides are TGTGCCAGCAGTCACAGGGGGCGCAGGGAGACCCAGTACTTC. Translation: CASSHRGRRETQYF.

Concerning this clone itself: One end of the junction does not line up with germline, which may come from a read error. J is TRBJ1-4 and V is TRBV20-1; maybe TRBD1 (6 bases). The germline CDR1 and CDR2 sequences are DFQATT and SNEGSKA (reference sequence). This CDR3 has 11 residues. CDR3 sequence reads: CSATGFEKLFF. The CDR3 DNA sequence: TGCAGCGCTACAGGGTTTGAAAAACTGTTTTTT.

The chain is built from TRBV5-1 and TRBJ1-1; D uncertain. Trimming shortened V by 4 bases and J by 4 bases, and 17 bases separated the two germline ends. The V gene's germline CDR1 is SGHRS and CDR2 YFSETQ. This CDR3 is 15 amino acids long. CDR3 in amino acids: CASSPTPERITEAFF. For the CDR3, the DNA is TGCGCCAGCAGCCCTACCCCCGAAAGAATCACTGAAGCTTTCTTT.

V and J are TRBV28 and TRBJ2-4, with 14 bases matching TRBD2. The germline gives CDR1 MDHEN, CDR2 SYDVKM. The junction had 13 bases not matched to a gene; V was cut back by 5 bases and J by 4 bases. CDR3 length equals 19 residues. DNA for the CDR3: TGTGCCAGCAGTCCGATCGTCCAGACTAGCGGGAGGGGGAAAAACATTCAGTACTTC. Protein sequence: CASSPIVQTSGRGKNIQYF.

J is TRBJ2-2 and V is TRBV19; 7 nucleotides agree with TRBD2. Germline trimming cut 7 bases from V and 4 bases from J; bases unmatched to any gene: 9. The CDR3 loop spans 15 amino acids. Germline CDR1 reads LNHDA; CDR2 reads SQIVND (reference sequence). CDR3 protein: CASNVAGVITGELFF. The DNA for the CDR3 is TGTGCCAGTAACGTTGCGGGAGTGATCACCGGGGAGCTGTTTTTT.

Worth noting for this clone: The identical CDR3 is also encoded by other nucleotide sequences in the sample. The chain recombines TRBV10-2 with TRBJ2-7; TRBD2 aligns across 11 bases. The CDR3 runs 14 residues. V lost 2 bases and J lost 5; bases outside the gene matches: 2. Germline V gives CDR1 WSHSY, CDR2 SAAADI. This CDR3 reads CASSEGLAGNEQYF. The CDR3 bases are TGCGCCAGCAGTGAGGGACTAGCGGGTAACGAGCAGTACTTC.

About this clone itself: Other DNA sequences in this sample translate to the same CDR3. CDR3 bases: TGTGCCAGCAGCTTAGGCGGGAGGGGCTCTGGAAACACCATATATTTT. Translating it yields CASSLGGRGSGNTIYF. The V call is TRBV13, the J call TRBJ1-3; TRBD1 might be the D (5 bases). The CDR3 is 16 amino acids. Trimming took 0 bases from V and 0 from J, leaving 9 bases between them. Germline V gene sequence: CDR1 PRHDT, CDR2 FYEKMQ (reference sequence). Full variable domain (rest looked up from reference TRBV13 and TRBJ1-3): AAGVIQSPRHLIKEKRETATLKCYPIPRHDTVYWYQQGPGQDPQFLISFYEKMQSDKGSIPDRFSAQQFSDYHSELNMSSLELGDSALYFCASSLGGRGSGNTIYFGEGSWLTVV.

The chain couples TRBV10-3 to TRBJ2-7; D gene ambiguous. V lost 10 bases and J lost 6, with 19 bases in between. This CDR3 is 13 amino acids long. Germline-derived CDR1 and CDR2 are ENHRY and SYGVKD. CDR3 region: CATETTLYSEQYF. The DNA for the CDR3 is TGTGCCACCGAAACGACGCTATATTCCGAGCAGTACTTC.

As regards this clone: The sample holds other DNA sequences that translate to the same CDR3. The chain couples TRBV30 to TRBJ1-5; no definite D call. The germline V gene encodes CDR1 GTSNPN and CDR2 SVGIG (reference sequence). The V end was cut by 0 bases, the J end by 6 bases, with 9 bases between. This CDR3 is 13 amino acids long. The CDR3: CAWSVEGIQPQHF. CDR3 DNA: TGTGCCTGGAGTGTTGAGGGAATTCAGCCCCAGCATTTT.